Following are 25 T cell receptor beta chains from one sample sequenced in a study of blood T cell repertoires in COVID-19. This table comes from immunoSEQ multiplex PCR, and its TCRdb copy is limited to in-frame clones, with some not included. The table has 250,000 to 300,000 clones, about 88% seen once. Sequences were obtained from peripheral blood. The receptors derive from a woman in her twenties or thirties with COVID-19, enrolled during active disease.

CDR3 nucleotides: TGTGCCAGCTATAGCGGGAGGGGCACAGATACGCAGTATTTT. Amino acids: CASYSGRGTDTQYF. This chain connects TRBV11-2 to TRBJ2-3; 11 nucleotides match TRBD2. Unmatched junction bases numbered 2, after V lost 8 bases and J lost 1 base. Germline CDR1 is SGHAT and CDR2 is FQNNGV. The CDR3 is 14 residues long.

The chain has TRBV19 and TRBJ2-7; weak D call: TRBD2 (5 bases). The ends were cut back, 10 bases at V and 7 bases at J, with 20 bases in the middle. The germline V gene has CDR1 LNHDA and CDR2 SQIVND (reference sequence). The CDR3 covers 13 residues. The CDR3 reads CATRLRSSREQYF. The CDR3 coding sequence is TGTGCCACCAGACTACGGTCTTCGCGGGAGCAGTACTTC.

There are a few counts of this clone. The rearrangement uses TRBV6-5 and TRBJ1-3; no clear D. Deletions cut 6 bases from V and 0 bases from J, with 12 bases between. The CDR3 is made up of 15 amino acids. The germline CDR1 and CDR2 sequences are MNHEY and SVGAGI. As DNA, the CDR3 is TGTGCCAGCAGAGAGGTAGTAAGCTCTGGAAACACCATATATTTT. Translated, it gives CASREVVSSGNTIYF.

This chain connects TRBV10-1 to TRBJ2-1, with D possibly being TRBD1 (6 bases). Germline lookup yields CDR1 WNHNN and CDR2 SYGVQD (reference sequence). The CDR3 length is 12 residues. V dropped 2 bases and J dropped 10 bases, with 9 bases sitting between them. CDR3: CASSEGTGEQFF. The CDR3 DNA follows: TGCGCCAGCAGTGAGGGTACAGGGGAGCAGTTCTTC.

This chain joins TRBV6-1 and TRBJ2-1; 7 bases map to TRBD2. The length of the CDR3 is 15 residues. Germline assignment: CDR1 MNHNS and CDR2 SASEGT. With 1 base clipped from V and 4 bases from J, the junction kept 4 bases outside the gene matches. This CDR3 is CASSEDLADYNEQFF. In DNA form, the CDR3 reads TGTGCCAGCAGTGAAGATCTAGCGGATTACAATGAGCAGTTCTTC.

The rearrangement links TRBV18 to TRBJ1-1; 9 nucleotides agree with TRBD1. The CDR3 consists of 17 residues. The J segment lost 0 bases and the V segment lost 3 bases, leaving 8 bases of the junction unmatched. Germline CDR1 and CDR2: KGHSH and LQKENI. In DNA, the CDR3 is TGTGCCAGCTCACCGGGGACAGGGATATGGATGAACACTGAAGCTTTCTTT. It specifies CASSPGTGIWMNTEAFF.

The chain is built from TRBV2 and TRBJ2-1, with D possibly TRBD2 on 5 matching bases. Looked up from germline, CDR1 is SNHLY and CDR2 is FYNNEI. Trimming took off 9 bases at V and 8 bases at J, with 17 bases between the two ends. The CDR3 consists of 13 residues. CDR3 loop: CASSLEGGYEQFF. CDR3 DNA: TGTGCCAGTTCGCTTGAGGGCGGCTATGAGCAGTTCTTC.

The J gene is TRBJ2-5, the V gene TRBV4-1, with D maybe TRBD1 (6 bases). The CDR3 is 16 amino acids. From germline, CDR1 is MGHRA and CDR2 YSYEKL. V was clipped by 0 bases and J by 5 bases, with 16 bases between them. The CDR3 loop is CASSQEGRVGAETQYF. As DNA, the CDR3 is TGCGCCAGCAGCCAAGAGGGCCGAGTGGGGGCCGAGACCCAGTACTTC.

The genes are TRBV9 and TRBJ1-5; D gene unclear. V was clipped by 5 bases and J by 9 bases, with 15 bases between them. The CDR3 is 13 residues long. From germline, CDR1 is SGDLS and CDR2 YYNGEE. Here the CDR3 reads CASSPDGAGPQHF. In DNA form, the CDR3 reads TGTGCCAGCAGTCCCGACGGCGCAGGGCCCCAGCATTTT.

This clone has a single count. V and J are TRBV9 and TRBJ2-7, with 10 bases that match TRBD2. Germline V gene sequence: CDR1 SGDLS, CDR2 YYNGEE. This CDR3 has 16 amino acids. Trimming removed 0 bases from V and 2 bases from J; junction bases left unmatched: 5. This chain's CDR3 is CASSVGALAGAYEQYF. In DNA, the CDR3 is TGTGCCAGCAGCGTAGGGGCCCTAGCGGGAGCCTACGAGCAGTACTTC.

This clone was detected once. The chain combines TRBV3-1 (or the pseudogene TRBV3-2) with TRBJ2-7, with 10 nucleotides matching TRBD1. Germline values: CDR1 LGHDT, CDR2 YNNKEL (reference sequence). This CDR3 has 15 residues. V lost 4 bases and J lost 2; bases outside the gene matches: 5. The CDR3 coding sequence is TGTGCCAGCAGCCCTCGGGACAGGGGTCCCTACGAGCAGTACTTC. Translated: CASSPRDRGPYEQYF.

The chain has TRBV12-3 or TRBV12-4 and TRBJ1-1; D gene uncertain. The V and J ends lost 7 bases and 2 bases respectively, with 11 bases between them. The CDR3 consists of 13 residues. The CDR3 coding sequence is TGTGCCAGCAAAACCCAGGAAAACACTGAAGCTTTCTTT. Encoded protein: CASKTQENTEAFF.

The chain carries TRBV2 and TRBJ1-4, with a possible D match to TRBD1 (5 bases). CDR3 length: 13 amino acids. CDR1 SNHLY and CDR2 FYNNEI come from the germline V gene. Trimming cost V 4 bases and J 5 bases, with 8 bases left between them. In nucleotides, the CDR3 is TGTGCCAGCAGTGGACAGTTAAATGAAAAACTGTTTTTT. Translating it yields CASSGQLNEKLFF.

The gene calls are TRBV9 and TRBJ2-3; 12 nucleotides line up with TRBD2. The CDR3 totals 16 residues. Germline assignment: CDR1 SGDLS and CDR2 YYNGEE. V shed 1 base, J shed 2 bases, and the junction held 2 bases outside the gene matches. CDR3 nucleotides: TGTGCCAGCAGCGTAACTAGCGGGAGGCCCACAGATACGCAGTATTTT. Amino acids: CASSVTSGRPTDTQYF. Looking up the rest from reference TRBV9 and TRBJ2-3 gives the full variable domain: DSGVTQTPKHLITATGQRVTLRCSPRSGDLSVYWYQQSLDQGLQFLIQYYNGEERAKGNILERFSAQQFPDLHSELNLSSLELGDSALYFCASSVTSGRPTDTQYFGPGTRLTVL.

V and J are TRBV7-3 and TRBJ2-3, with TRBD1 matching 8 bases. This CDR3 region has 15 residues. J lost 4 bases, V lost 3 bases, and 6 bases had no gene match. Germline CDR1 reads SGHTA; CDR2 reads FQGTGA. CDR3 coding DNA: TGTGCCAGCAGCTTTAGGGACAGGTATTCAGATACGCAGTATTTT. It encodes CASSFRDRYSDTQYF.

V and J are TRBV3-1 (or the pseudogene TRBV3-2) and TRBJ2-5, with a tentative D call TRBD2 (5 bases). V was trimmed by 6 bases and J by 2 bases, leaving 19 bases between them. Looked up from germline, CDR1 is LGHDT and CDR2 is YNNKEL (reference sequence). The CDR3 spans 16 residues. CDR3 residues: CASRARTGNGQETQYF. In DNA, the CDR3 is TGTGCCAGCAGAGCCCGGACCGGGAACGGACAAGAGACCCAGTACTTC.

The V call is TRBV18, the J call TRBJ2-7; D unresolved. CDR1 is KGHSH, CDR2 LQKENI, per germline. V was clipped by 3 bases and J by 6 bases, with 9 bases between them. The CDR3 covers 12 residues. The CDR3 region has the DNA TGTGCCAGCTCACCGAGTAGCCCCGAGCAGTACTTC. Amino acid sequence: CASSPSSPEQYF.

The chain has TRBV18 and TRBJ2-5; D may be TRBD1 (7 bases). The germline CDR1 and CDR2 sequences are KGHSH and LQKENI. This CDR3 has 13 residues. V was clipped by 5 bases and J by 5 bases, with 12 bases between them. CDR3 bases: TGTGCCAGCTCATCGACAGGGAGGGAGACCCAGTACTTC. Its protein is CASSSTGRETQYF.

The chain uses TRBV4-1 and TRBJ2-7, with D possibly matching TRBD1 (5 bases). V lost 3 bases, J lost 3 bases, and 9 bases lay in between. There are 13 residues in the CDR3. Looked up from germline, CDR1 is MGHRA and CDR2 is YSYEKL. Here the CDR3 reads CASSQGRNYEQYF. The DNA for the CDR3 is TGCGCCAGCAGCCAGGGGCGGAACTACGAGCAGTACTTC.

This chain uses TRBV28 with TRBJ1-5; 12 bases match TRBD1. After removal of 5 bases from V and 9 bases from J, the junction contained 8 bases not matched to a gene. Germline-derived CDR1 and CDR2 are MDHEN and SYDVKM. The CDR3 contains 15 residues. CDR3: CASSKGGQGAPPQHF. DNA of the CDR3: TGTGCCAGCAGTAAAGGGGGACAGGGGGCTCCGCCCCAGCATTTT.

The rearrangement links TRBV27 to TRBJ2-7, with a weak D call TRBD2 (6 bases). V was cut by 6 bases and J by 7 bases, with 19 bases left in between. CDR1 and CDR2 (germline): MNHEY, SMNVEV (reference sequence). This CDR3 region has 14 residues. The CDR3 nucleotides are TGTGCCAGCAGAGTGCAGGGAGGATTGAGGGAGCAGTACTTC. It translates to CASRVQGGLREQYF.

DNA of the CDR3: TGTGCCAGCATACGAAGGGGCGAGTACGAGCAGTACTTC. Its protein is CASIRRGEYEQYF. The chain has TRBV2 and TRBJ2-7; weak D call: TRBD1 (5 bases). CDR3 size: 13 residues. The V end was cut by 7 bases, the J end by 4 bases, with 14 bases between. CDR1 SNHLY and CDR2 FYNNEI come from the germline V gene.

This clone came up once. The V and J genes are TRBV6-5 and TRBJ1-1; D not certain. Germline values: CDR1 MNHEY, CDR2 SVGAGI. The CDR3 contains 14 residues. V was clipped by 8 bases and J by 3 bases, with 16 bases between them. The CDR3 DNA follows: TGTGCCAGCCAACGGAGAGCTAGAGACACTGAAGCTTTCTTT. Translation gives CASQRRARDTEAFF.

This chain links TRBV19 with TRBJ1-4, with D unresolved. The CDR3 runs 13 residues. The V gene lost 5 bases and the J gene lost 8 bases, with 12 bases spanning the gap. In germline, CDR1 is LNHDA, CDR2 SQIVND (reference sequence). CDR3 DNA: TGTGCCAGTAGTTTACGGGTGGAAGAAAAACTGTTTTTT. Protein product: CASSLRVEEKLFF.

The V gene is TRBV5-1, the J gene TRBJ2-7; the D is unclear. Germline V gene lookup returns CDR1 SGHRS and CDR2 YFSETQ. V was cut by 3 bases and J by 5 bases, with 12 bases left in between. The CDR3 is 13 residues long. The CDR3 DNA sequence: TGCGCCAGCAGCTGGGCTATTCTGAACGAGCAGTACTTC. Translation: CASSWAILNEQYF.